The source of this T cell receptor (beta chain) is a study of Tregs in tolerant kidney transplant recipients. Whole-study results and caveats: Tregs expanded with activated donor B cells seemed most donor-specific. Few patients were studied, so findings need validation in larger groups.

The repertoire was sequenced with immunoSEQ multiplex PCR; TCRdb's copy has only in-frame clones and lacks some. Of fewer than 65,000 clones listed, around 85% are singletons. Unstimulated regulatory T cells (CD4+CD25+CD127-), CD4+CD25- non-regulatory cells, CD4 and CD8 cells were FACS-sorted from thawed PBMCs. CDR1 MNHNS and CDR2 SASEGT come from the germline V gene. V lost 3 bases and J lost 5, with 7 bases in between. The CDR3 covers 12 residues. On this clone itself: What it recognizes is unknown.

The rearrangement joins TRBV6-1 to TRBJ1-2, with D hard to call. The sample here was Tregs from blood, taken before the transplant. The clonotype was recovered from a human donor who received a combined kidney and bone marrow transplant. DNA for the CDR3: TGTGCCAGCAGTGACACTGGTTATGGCTACACCTTC. Translated: CASSDTGYGYTF.